This T cell receptor (beta chain) was identified during a study of spatial heterogeneity in lung cancer. Across the study: Sequencing of follow-up PBMC samples took place when they were available, at a median of approximately 26 months after resection.

Time point reported: blood at routine non-recurrence follow-up after resection. Tumor, nontumor lung or frozen PBMC supplied whole RNA, sequenced without sorting. TCRdb fed the 5' RACE reads into MiXCR, producing one record per CDR3 protein. The sample shows 20,000 to 30,000 distinct CDR3 sequences, about 6% of them seen only once. The source was PBMCs, collected at follow-up. The clonotype originates from a male donor with early-stage non-small cell lung cancer.

This chain's CDR3 is CASSSTGTSGDTQYF. The CDR3, as DNA: TGTGCCAGCAGTTCTACCGGGACTAGCGGGGATACGCAGTATTTT. The chain is built from TRBV12-3 or TRBV12-4 and TRBJ2-3; the match to TRBD2 covers 12 bases. The V gene end was trimmed by 4 bases and the J gene end by 6 bases; junction bases not matched to a gene: 5. The CDR3 is made up of 15 amino acids.